This T cell receptor (beta chain) was recorded in a study of OX40 agonist ivuxolimab in advanced cancers. Across the whole study: One patient with hepatocellular carcinoma and two with cutaneous melanoma, three in all, had partial responses.

The germline CDR1 and CDR2 sequences are SGHDN and FVKESK. V was pared by 0 bases and J by 4 bases, with 6 bases between. The CDR3 consists of 13 residues. Clones were read by immunoSEQ multiplex PCR, and TCRdb kept only the in-frame ones, dropping some. There are 83,000 or so clones in the sample; around 86% occur only once, and approximately 2% lies in the top ten. The specimen comprised CD4+ or CD8+ T cells sorted from blood, sampled in a trial of the OX40 agonist ivuxolimab. The TCR was taken from an adult with an advanced solid tumor such as melanoma, head and neck, liver or kidney cancer. The chain has TRBV14 and TRBJ1-1, with D unclear. The CDR3: CASSQDRGTEAFF. CDR3 coding DNA: TGTGCCAGCAGCCAAGATCGGGGCACTGAAGCTTTCTTT.